The T cell receptor (beta chain) under discussion was sequenced for a study of T cells expressing NK-cell markers (dated by TCRdb to about 2020). Background for the entire study: Three sorted T-cell subsets (CD3+CD56+NKG2C+, CD3+CD56+NKG2C- and CD3+CD56-NKG2C+) from under 10 donors had their TCR beta-chain repertoires profiled. Among the eight sequenced donors, only one was HCMV-seronegative, while the other seven were HCMV-seropositive. The eight sequenced donors were randomly selected healthy volunteers, three men and five women. Illumina HiSeq 2000/2500, MiSeq or NextSeq was used to sequence libraries as 2 x 150 bp reads.

To note about this clonotype: The specificity of this receptor is unknown.

The listed sequencing device is Illumina HiSeq 2000. TCR beta cDNA libraries were made by 5'RACE template switching that added a universal primer site and unique molecular identifiers. Priming for cDNA synthesis came from the TCR beta constant segment, and two successive PCR amplification steps followed. In the paper's pipeline: MIGEC handled demultiplexing of the reads and grouping by UMI, while MiTCR was used to assemble and quantify clonotypes. Only TCR cDNA sequences supported by at least two reads were kept to exclude erroneous sequences. The tcR package was used for downstream repertoire analysis, with clonotypes matched between fractions based on CDR3 nucleotide sequence plus V segment. VDJmatch was used to annotate antigen specificity against VDJdb, with one amino acid substitution in CDR3 allowed. TCRdb reprocessed the reads, and each CDR3 protein sequence is entered once, without DNA. In this record, the V and J calls reflect TCRdb's handling and not the investigators' own analysis. The sample table includes around 470,000 distinct CDR3 sequences. The ten largest clones add up to about 1.5% of the sample.

What the authors observed across the whole study: Whether the expanded NKG2C-expressing T cell clones were specific for HCMV antigens remained unclear. Those dominant clonotypes were again the most abundant among CD3+CD56-NKG2C+ cells in a handful of donors, at about 25-60.1%. For five or six donors, the dominant CD3+CD56+NKG2C+ clonotypes were among the top 10 CD8+ clonotypes and accounted for about 1.0-7.5% of CD8+ T cells.

To determine HCMV serostatus, a commercial ELISA kit was used to detect HCMV-specific IgG in serum. Ficoll density gradient centrifugation was used to isolate peripheral blood mononuclear cells from blood. The CDR3 holds 15 amino acids from the cysteine to the phenylalanine. DNA is not on record. This chain joins TRBV12-3 or TRBV12-4 to TRBJ2-5. The specimen sequenced was blood T cells: a sorted CD56 or NKG2C T cell subset, CD4+ or CD8+ T cells, or bulk PBMC T cells (not recorded which). This TCR was recovered from a woman aged 45-60 years in good health. Donor details come from another sample of the same person, matched by shared clones. For the CDR3, the sequence is CASRHMWGFVETQYF.